This T cell receptor beta chain was found in a study of CD8 T cells in ankylosing spondylitis. General study results and limits: It was reported that disease-linked clones were significantly enriched in matched ankylosing spondylitis synovial fluid. A CD8+ phenotype characterized the disease-linked clones, which were relatively rare in peripheral blood.

As regards this clonotype: What it recognizes is unknown.

V was pared by 3 bases and J by 4 bases, with 18 bases between. Per germline, CDR1 LNHNV and CDR2 YYDKDF (reference sequence). CDR3 size: 16 residues. TCRdb independently ran MiXCR on the 5' RACE reads; one entry per CDR3 protein. The sample has 200,000 to 300,000 distinct CDR3 sequences, 10% seen once. The receptor's source is a male donor with ankylosing spondylitis or in good health (not recorded which). Sequences were obtained from blood, either unsorted or a sorted T cell fraction (not recorded which). The chain carries TRBV15 and TRBJ2-5, with D possibly being TRBD1 or TRBD2 (5 bases each). CDR3 protein: CATSSAHSQGVETQYF. The CDR3 DNA reads as TGTGCCACCAGCAGCGCTCACAGCCAGGGAGTAGAGACCCAGTACTTC.